This entry features one T cell receptor beta chain sequence. This sample is part of a study of blood T cell repertoires in COVID-19. Background on the study: Spain, Italy and the United States supplied samples that represented acute and convalescent COVID-19. The analysed material was cDNA or gDNA that came from T cells, B-cell-depleted T cells, or PBMCs.

Germline loops: CDR1 MNHEY, CDR2 SVGAGI. The CDR3 extends over 12 amino acids. Per the original methods: Amplification of reference gene primers provided the estimated nucleated cell counts. Sequenced by immunoSEQ multiplex PCR; TCRdb stores in-frame clones only, minus some. Clone size and the V and J calls come from that table; the DNA yielded D and trimming. The sample shows 35,000 to 50,000 clones, more than 75% of them seen only once. The chain links TRBV6-5 to TRBJ2-7; 9 bases fit TRBD2. The sequenced sample consisted of peripheral blood. The clonotype comes from an elderly man with acute or convalescent COVID-19. In DNA, the CDR3 is TGTCTTCTAGGGGCTAGCGGGAACGAGCAGTACTTC. This codes for CLLGASGNEQYF.